This T cell receptor (beta chain) is drawn from a study of control samples from healthy donors and cancer patients. The CDR3 has 15 amino acids. V lost 1 base, J lost 0 bases, and 7 bases lay in between. The germline CDR1 and CDR2 sequences are MNHEY and SVGEGT. Data came from immunoSEQ multiplex PCR; TCRdb stores just in-frame clones and leaves some out. The table lists about 170,000 clones, about 91% of them singletons. This clone was counted between two and nine times. V is TRBV6-2 or TRBV6-3 and J is TRBJ2-1, with D tentatively TRBD2 (5 bases). Sequencing was performed on blood. The sequence derives from a woman in her thirties in good health. The DNA of the CDR3 is TGTGCCAGCAGTTACTTAGGGAGCTCCTACAATGAGCAGTTCTTC. Translated: CASSYLGSSYNEQFF.